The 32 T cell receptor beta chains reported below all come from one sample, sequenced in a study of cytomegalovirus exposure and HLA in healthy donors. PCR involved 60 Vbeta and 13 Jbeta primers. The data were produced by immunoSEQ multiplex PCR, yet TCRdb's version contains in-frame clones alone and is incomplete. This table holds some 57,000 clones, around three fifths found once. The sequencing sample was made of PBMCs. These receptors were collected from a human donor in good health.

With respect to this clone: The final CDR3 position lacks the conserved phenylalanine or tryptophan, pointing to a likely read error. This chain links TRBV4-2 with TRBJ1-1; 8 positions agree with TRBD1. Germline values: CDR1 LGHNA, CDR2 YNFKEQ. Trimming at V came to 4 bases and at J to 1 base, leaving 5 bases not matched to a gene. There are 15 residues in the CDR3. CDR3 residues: CASSPSTGANTEAFL. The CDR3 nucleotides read TGTGCCAGCAGCCCATCGACAGGGGCGAACACTGAAGCTTTCCTT.

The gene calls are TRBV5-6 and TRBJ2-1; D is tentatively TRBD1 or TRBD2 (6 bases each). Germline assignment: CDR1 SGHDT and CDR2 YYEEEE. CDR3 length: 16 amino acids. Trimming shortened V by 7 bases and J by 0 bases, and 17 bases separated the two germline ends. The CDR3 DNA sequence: TGTGCCAGCGGGTTGGGGGGCCCTAGCTCCTACAATGAGCAGTTCTTC. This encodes CASGLGGPSSYNEQFF. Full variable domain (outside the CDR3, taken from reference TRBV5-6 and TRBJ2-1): DAGVTQSPTHLIKTRGQQVTLRCSPKSGHDTVSWYQQALGQGPQFIFQYYEEEERQRGNFPDRFSGHQFPNYSSELNVNALLLGDSALYLCASGLGGPSSYNEQFFGPGTRLTVL.

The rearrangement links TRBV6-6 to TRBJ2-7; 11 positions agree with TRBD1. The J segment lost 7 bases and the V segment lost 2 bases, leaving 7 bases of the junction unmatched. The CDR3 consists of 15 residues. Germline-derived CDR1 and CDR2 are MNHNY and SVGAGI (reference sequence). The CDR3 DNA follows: TGTGCCAGCAGTTACCGGACAGGGGGCCAATCGGAGCAGTACTTC. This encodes CASSYRTGGQSEQYF.

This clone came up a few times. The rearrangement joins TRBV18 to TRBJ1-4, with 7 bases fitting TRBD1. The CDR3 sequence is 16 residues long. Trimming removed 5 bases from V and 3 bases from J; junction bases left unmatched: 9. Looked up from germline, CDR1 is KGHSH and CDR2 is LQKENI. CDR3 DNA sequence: TGTGCCAGCTCAATCTCACGGACAGGATCTAATGAAAAACTGTTTTTT. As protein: CASSISRTGSNEKLFF.

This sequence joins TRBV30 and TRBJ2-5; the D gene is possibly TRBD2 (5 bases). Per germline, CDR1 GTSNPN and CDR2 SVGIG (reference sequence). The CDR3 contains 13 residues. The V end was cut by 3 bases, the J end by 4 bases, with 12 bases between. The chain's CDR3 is CAWRSDLPETQYF. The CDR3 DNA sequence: TGTGCCTGGAGATCGGACTTGCCAGAGACCCAGTACTTC.

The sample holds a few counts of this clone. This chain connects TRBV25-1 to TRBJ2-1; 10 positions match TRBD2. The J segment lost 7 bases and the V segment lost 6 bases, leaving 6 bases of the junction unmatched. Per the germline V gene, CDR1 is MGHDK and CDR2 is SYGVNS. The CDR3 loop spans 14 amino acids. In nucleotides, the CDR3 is TGTGCCAGCAGGGGGGGACTAGCGCGGAATGAGCAGTTCTTC. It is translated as CASRGGLARNEQFF.

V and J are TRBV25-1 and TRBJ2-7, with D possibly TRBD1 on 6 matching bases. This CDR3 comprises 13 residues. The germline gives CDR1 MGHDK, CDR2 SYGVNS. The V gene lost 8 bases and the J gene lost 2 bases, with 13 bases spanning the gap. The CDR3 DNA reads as TGTGCCAGCGGCCGGGGACACCCCTACGAGCAGTACTTC. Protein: CASGRGHPYEQYF.

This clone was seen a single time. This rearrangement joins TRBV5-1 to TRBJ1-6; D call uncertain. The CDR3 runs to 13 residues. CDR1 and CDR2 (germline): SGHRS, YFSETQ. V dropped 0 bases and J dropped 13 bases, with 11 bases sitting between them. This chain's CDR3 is CASSLDFWAPLHF. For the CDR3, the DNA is TGCGCCAGCAGCTTGGATTTTTGGGCTCCCCTCCACTTT.

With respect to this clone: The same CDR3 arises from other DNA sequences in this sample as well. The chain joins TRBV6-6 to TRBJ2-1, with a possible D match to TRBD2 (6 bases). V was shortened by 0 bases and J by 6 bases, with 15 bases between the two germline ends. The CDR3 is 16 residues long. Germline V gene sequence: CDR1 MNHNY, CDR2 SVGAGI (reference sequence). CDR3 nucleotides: TGTGCCAGCAGTTACTCCGGACTGGCGGGGATCAATGAGCAGTTCTTC. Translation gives CASSYSGLAGINEQFF.

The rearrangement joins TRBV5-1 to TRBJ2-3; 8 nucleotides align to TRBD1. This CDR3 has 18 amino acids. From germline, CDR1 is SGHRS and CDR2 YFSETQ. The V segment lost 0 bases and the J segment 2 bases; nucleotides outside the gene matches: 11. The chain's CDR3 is CASSLANRDRRFTDTQYF. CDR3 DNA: TGCGCCAGCAGCTTGGCCAATAGGGACAGGCGGTTCACAGATACGCAGTATTTT.

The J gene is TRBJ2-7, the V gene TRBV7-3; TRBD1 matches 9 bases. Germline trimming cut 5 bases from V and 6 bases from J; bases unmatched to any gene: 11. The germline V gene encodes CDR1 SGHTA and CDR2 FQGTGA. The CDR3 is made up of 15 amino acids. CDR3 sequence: CASSLHTGGGAEQYF. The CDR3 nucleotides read TGTGCCAGCAGCCTGCACACAGGGGGCGGCGCCGAGCAGTACTTC.

In nucleotides, the CDR3 is TGTGCCAGCAGCCCTAGGAGCTCTGGGGCCAACGTCCTGACTTTC. The encoded protein is CASSPRSSGANVLTF. This rearrangement joins TRBV7-2 to TRBJ2-6; D not resolved. CDR3 length: 15 residues. With 5 bases removed from V and 0 bases from J, the gap between germline ends came to 8 bases. From germline, CDR1 is SGHTA and CDR2 FQGNSA.

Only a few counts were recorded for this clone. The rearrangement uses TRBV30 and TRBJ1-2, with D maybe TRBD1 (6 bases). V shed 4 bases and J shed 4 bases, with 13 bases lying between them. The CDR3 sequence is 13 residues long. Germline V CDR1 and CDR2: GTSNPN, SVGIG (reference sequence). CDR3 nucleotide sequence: TGTGCCTGGAAAGGTAGGGGGAGCTATGGCTACACCTTC. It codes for CAWKGRGSYGYTF.

The CDR3 DNA sequence: TGTGCCAGCAGCTACCGACTAGCGGGGAGCTACGAGCAGTACTTC. Its translation: CASSYRLAGSYEQYF. V usage is TRBV7-2 and J usage is TRBJ2-7, with 11 bases identical to TRBD2. This CDR3 comprises 15 residues. Germline V lookup: CDR1 SGHTA, CDR2 FQGNSA. The V and J ends lost 4 bases and 3 bases, in that order; junction bases with no gene match: 5.

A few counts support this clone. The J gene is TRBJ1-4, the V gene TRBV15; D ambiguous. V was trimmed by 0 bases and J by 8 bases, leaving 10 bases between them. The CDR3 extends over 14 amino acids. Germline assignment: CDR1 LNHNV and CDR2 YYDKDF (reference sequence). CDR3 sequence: CATSRDTVLEKLFF. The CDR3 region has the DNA TGTGCCACCAGCAGAGATACAGTTCTAGAAAAACTGTTTTTT.

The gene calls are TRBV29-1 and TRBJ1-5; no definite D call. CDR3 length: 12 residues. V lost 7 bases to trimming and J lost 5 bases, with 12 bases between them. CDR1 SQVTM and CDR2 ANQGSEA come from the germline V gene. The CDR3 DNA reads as TGCAGCGCCAGTTTCCCCTATCAGCCCCAGCATTTT. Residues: CSASFPYQPQHF.

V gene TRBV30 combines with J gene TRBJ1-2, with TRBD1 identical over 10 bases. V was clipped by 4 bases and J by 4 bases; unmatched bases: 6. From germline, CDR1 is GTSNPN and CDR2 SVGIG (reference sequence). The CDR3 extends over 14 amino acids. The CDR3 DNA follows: TGTGCCTGGACCGGACAGGGGGTCGGCTATGGCTACACCTTC. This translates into CAWTGQGVGYGYTF.

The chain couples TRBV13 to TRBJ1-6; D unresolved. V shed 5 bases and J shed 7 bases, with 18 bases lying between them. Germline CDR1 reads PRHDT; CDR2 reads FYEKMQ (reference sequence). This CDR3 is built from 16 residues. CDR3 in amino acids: CASSGREEKGNSPLHF. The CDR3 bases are TGTGCCAGCAGCGGAAGGGAGGAAAAAGGCAATTCACCCCTCCACTTT. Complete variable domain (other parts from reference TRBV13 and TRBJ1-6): AAGVIQSPRHLIKEKRETATLKCYPIPRHDTVYWYQQGPGQDPQFLISFYEKMQSDKGSIPDRFSAQQFSDYHSELNMSSLELGDSALYFCASSGREEKGNSPLHFGNGTRLTVT.

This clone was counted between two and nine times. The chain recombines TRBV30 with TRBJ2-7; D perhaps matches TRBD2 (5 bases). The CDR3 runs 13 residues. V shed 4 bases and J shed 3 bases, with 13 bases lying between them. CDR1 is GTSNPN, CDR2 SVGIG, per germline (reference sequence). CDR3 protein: CAWTKAAGYEQYF. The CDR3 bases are TGTGCCTGGACTAAGGCCGCGGGCTACGAGCAGTACTTC. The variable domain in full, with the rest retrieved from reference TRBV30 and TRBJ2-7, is SQTIHQWPATLVQPVGSPLSLECTVEGTSNPNLYWYRQAAGRGLQLLFYSVGIGQISSEVPQNLSASRPQDRQFILSSKKLLLSDSGFYLCAWTKAAGYEQYFGPGTRLTVT.

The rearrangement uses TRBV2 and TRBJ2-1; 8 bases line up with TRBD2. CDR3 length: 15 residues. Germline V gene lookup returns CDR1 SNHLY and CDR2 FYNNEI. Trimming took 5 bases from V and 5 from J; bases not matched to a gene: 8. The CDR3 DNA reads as TGTGCCAGCAGTCAGGAGGGACTAGGGAACAATGAGCAGTTCTTC. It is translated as CASSQEGLGNNEQFF.

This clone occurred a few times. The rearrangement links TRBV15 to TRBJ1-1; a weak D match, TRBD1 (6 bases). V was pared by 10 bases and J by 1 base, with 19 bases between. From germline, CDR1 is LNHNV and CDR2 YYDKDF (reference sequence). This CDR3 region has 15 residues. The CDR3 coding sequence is TGTGCCATCTTACCCCCTGGACAGCCGAACACTGAAGCTTTCTTT. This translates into CAILPPGQPNTEAFF.

DNA for the CDR3: TGTGCCAGCAGCCTTGGGGCGAGCGCGCCTCCACTTGAAGCTTTCTTT. This encodes CASSLGASAPPLEAFF. The chain is built from TRBV7-9 and TRBJ1-1; D is perhaps TRBD1 (5 bases). Trimming took 5 bases from V and 7 from J, leaving 23 bases between them. The CDR3 extends over 16 amino acids. The germline V gene has CDR1 SEHNR and CDR2 FQNEAQ (reference sequence). Complete variable domain (other parts from reference TRBV7-9 and TRBJ1-1): DTGVSQNPRHKITKRGQNVTFRCDPISEHNRLYWYRQTLGQGPEFLTYFQNEAQLEKSRLLSDRFSAERPKGSFSTLEIQRTEQGDSAMYLCASSLGASAPPLEAFFGQGTRLTVV.

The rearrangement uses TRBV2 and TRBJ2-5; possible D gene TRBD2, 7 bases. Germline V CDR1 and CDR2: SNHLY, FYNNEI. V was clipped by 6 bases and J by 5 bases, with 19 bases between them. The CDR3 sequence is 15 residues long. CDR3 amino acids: CASRLPGGLGETQYF. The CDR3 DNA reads TGTGCCAGCAGGTTGCCGGGGGGCCTCGGGGAGACCCAGTACTTC.

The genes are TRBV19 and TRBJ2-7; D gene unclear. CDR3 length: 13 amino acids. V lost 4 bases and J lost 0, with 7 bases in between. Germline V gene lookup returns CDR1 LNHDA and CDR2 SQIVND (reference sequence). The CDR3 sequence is CASSRKSSYEQYF. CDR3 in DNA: TGTGCCAGTAGTAGAAAGAGCTCCTACGAGCAGTACTTC.

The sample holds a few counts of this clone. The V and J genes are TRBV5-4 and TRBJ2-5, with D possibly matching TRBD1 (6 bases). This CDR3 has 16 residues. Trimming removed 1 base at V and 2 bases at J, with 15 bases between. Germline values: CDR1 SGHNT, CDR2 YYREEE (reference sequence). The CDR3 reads CASSLNPRGGQETQYF. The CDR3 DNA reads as TGTGCCAGCAGCTTGAACCCCAGGGGCGGTCAAGAGACCCAGTACTTC.

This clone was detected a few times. The CDR3 coding sequence is TGTGCCAGCAGCGCTAGTATAGCAAAGAGCAATCAGCCCCAGCATTTT. Translation: CASSASIAKSNQPQHF. The gene calls are TRBV7-2 and TRBJ1-5, with D hard to call. Trimming cost V 5 bases and J 1 base, with 15 bases left between them. The CDR3 is 16 residues long. CDR1 is SGHTA and CDR2 is FQGNSA in the germline V gene.

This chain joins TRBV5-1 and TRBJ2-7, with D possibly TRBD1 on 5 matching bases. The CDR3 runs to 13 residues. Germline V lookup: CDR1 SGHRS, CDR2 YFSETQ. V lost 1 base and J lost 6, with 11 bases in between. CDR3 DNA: TGCGCCAGCAGCTTGACCACAGGCGGCGAGCAGTACTTC. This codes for CASSLTTGGEQYF. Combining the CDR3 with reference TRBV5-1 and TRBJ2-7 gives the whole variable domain KAGVTQTPRYLIKTRGQQVTLSCSPISGHRSVSWYQQTPGQGLQFLFEYFSETQRNKGNFPGRFSGRQFSNSRSEMNVSTLELGDSALYLCASSLTTGGEQYFGPGTRLTVT.

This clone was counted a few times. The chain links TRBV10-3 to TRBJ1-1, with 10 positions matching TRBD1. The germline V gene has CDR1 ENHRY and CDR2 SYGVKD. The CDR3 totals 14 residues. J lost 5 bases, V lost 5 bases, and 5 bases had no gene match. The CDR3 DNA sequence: TGTGCCATCAGTAAGGGACAGGGGCAGACTGAAGCTTTCTTT. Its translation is CAISKGQGQTEAFF.

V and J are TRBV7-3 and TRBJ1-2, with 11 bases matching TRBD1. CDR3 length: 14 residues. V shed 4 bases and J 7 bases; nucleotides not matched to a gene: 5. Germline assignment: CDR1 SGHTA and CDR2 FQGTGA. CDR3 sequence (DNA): TGTGCCAGCAGCTCAACCGGGACAGGGGGTGGCTACACCTTC. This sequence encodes CASSSTGTGGGYTF.

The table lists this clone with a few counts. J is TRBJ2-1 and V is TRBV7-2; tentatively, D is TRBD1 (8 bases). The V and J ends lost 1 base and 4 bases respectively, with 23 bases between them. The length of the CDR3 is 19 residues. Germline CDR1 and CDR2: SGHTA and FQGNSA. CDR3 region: CASSLVAGRAGGLYNEQFF. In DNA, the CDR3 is TGTGCCAGCAGCTTAGTGGCGGGGAGGGCAGGGGGCCTTTACAATGAGCAGTTCTTC.

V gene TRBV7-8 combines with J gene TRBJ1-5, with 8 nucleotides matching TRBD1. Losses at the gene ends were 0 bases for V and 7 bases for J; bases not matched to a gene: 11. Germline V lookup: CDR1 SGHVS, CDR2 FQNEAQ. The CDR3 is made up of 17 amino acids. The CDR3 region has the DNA TGTGCCAGCAGCTTAGCGCCCAGGGGGCGAAAGTGGCAGCCCCAGCATTTT. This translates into CASSLAPRGRKWQPQHF.

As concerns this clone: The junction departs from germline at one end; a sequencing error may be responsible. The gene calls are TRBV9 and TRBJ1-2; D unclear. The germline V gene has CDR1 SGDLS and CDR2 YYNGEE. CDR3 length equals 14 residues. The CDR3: CASSGSGANYGYPF. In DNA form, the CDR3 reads TGTGCCAGCAGCGGATCGGGAGCTAACTATGGCTACCCCTTC. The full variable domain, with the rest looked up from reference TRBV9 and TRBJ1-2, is DSGVTQTPKHLITATGQRVTLRCSPRSGDLSVYWYQQSLDQGLQFLIQYYNGEERAKGNILERFSAQQFPDLHSELNLSSLELGDSALYFCASSGSGANYGYPFGSGTRLTVV.